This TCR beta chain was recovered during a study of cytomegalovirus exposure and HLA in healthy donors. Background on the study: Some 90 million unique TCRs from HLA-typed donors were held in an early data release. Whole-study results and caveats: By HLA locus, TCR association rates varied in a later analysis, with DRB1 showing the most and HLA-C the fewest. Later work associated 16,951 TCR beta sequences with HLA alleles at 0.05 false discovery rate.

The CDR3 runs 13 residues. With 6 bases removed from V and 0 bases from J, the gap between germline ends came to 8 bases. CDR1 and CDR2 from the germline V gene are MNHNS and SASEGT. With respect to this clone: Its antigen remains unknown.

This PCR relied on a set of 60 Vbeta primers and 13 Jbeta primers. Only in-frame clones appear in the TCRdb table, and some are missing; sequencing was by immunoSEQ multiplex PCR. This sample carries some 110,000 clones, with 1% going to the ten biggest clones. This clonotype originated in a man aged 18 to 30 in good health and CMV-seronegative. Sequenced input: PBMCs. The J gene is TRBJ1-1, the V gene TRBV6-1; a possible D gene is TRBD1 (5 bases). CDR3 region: CASRTTVNTEAFF. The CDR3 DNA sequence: TGTGCCAGCAGGACGACAGTGAACACTGAAGCTTTCTTT.